This TCR beta chain stems from a study of blood T cell repertoires in COVID-19. At the level of the study: Acute-phase and convalescent COVID-19 samples originated in the United States, Italy and Spain. Sources were T cells, B-cell-depleted T cells, or PBMCs; the material itself was cDNA or gDNA.

In the authors' methods: The authors estimated nucleated cell counts from reference gene primer amplification. Method: immunoSEQ multiplex PCR; TCRdb's copy keeps in-frame clones and lacks some. The D gene and trimming were derived from the DNA, and the V and J assignments and clone size from that table. The profile covers a few hundred thousand clones, with around 85% appearing a single time and roughly 3.6% taken by the ten largest. Deletions cut 2 bases from V and 2 bases from J, with 9 bases between. This CDR3 contains 14 residues. The germline CDR1 and CDR2 sequences are MNHNY and SVGAGI (reference sequence).

Sequences were obtained from peripheral blood. This clonotype originated in a woman aged 18-29 years with acute or convalescent COVID-19. The chain couples TRBV6-6 to TRBJ1-1; D is uncertain. The CDR3 protein is CASSYGGGNTEAFF. The CDR3 DNA follows: TGTGCCAGCAGTTACGGAGGAGGTAACACTGAAGCTTTCTTT.